This T cell receptor (beta chain) was identified in a study of blood T cells in healthy people across ages. Trimming pared 3 bases from V and 5 bases from J, leaving 16 bases between. CDR1 and CDR2 from the germline V gene are LNHNV and YYDKDF (reference sequence). There are 15 residues in the CDR3. The authors ran a second PCR of about 7 to 11 cycles using a sample-barcoded 5' primer and a J-beta primer mix. TCRdb re-called the 5' RACE reads through MiXCR, storing one row per CDR3 protein. This table has around 800,000 distinct CDR3 sequences, roughly 26% appearing once. Another study also made use of these data, one on T cells of mothers and their children. That source adds: With the M1S primer of the second PCR, sample barcodes and 2-4 random nucleotides were added. Overlap ran slightly, non-significantly higher for related than unrelated mother-child pairs.

The sequencing input was blood. The rearrangement joins TRBV15 to TRBJ1-1; a weak D match, TRBD1 (6 bases). The receptor comes from a boy between 10 and 17 years old in good health. The CDR3 protein is CATSSATGSGTEAFF. CDR3 coding DNA: TGTGCCACCAGCAGCGCAACAGGGTCGGGGACTGAAGCTTTCTTT.